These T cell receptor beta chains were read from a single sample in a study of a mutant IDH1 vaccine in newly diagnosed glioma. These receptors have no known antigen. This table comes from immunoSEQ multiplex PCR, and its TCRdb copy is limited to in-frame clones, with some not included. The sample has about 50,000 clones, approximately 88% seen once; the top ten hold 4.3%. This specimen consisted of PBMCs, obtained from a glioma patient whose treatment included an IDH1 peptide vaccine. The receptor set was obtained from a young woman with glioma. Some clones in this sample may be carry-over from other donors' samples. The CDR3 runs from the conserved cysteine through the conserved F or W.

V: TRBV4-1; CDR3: CASSQYAPGVGNTIYF
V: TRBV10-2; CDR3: CASTGETGEGMNTEAFF
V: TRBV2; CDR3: CASSEAPRNSGTEAFF
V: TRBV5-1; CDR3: CASSLAGSPQPQHF
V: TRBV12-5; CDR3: CASGTEQFF
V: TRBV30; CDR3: CAWNPRNTIYF
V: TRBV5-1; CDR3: CASSSAPSGRRGEQFF
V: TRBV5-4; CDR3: CASSSGQGRAEAFF
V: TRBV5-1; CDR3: CASSWGPSGRPGNTGELFF
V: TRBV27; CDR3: CASSSRLGTGELFF
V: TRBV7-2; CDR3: CASSLYGANYGYTF
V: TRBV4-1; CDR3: CASSGLAGWNEQFF
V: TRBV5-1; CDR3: CASSFGLAGDRVEFF
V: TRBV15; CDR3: CATSRGGGAYEQYF
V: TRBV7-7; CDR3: CASSKQENTEAFF
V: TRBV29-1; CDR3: CSAPLAGGVFTDTQYF
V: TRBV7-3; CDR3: CASSLQGGYNEKLFF
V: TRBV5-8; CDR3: CASSLGQGHDTQYF
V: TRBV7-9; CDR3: CASSLATSGTPYNEQFF
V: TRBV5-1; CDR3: CASQKNRENEQFF
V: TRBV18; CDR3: CASSPPGETQYF
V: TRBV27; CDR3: CASSLVGREDYEQFF
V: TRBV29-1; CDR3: CSVADRDYEQYF
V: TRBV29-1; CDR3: CSVRGDPSGGLAKNIQYF
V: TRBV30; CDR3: CAWTAGLANNEQFF
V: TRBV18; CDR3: CASSPPQGWNYGYTF
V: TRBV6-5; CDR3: CASTLGGGNYGYTF
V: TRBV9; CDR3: CASSVELSYGANVLTF
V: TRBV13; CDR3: CASSPGRLGYSYEQYF
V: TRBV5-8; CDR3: CASSLEQGRFYGYTF
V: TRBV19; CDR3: CASSHTTRETQYF
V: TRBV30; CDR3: CAWSDAGELFF
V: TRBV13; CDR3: CASSLGGQGGFQPQHF
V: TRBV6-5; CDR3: CASSYKGQSNEQFF
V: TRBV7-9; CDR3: CASSPRNSYGYTF
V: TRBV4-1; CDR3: CASSQVSQTEGTF
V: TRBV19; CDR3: CASAPGRSRLGYYEQYF
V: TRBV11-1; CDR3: CASRRSDDGQGGYTF
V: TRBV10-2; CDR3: CASSGQSGKLFF
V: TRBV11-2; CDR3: CASSDRGMAEAFF
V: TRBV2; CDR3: CASRYTEMNTEAFF
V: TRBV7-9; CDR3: CASSLGFRPEAFF
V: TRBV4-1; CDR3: CASSQGRVGNGNTIYF
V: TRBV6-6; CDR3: CASSPTGGPHGYTF
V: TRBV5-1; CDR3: CASSRTGGDEAFF
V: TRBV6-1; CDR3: CASSVGFEEKLFF
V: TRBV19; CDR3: CASSRTSGNYNEQFF
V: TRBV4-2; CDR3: CASSQDGGRGAMIYEQYF
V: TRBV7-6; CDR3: CASSRDSSYEQYF
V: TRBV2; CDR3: CASSARTPVAFF
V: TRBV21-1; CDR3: CASSSRENLWSEQYF
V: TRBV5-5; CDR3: CASSFRASTYEQYF
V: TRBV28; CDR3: CASTTTTGGSDQPQHF